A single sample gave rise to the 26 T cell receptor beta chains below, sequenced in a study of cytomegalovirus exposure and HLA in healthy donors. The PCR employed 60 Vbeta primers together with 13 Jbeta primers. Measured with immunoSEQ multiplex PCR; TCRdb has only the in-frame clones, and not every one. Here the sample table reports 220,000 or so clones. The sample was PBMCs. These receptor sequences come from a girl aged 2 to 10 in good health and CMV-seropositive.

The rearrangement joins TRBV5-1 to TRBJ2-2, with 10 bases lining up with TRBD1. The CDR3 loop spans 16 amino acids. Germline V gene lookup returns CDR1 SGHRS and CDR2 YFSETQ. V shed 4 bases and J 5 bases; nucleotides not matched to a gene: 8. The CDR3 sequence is CASSIDRGRRTGELFF. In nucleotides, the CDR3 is TGCGCCAGCAGCATTGACAGGGGGCGAAGAACCGGGGAGCTGTTTTTT. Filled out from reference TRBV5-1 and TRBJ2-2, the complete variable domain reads KAGVTQTPRYLIKTRGQQVTLSCSPISGHRSVSWYQQTPGQGLQFLFEYFSETQRNKGNFPGRFSGRQFSNSRSEMNVSTLELGDSALYLCASSIDRGRRTGELFFGEGSRLTVL.

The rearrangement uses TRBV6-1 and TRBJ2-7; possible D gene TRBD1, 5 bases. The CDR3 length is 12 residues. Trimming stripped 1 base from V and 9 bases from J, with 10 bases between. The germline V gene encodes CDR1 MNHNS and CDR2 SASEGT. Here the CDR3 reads CASSEEGWGQYF. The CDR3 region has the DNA TGTGCCAGCAGTGAAGAGGGGTGGGGGCAGTACTTC.

CDR3 in DNA: TGTGCCAGCAGTTTATCGGGGGACTCCTACGAGCAGTACTTC. Protein sequence: CASSLSGDSYEQYF. The gene calls are TRBV28 and TRBJ2-7, with D maybe TRBD2 (6 bases). Deletions cut 1 base from V and 0 bases from J, with 7 bases between. CDR3 length: 14 amino acids. Germline V gives CDR1 MDHEN, CDR2 SYDVKM.

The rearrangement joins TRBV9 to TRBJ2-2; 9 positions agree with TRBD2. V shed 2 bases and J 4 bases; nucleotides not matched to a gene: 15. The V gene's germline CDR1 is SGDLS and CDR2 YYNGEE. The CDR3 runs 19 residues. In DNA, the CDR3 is TGTGCCAGCAGCGTGCACCCCCCGGGACTAGCACCACCCACCGGGGAGCTGTTTTTT. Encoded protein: CASSVHPPGLAPPTGELFF.

CDR3 in DNA: TGTGCCAGCAGCACCGAGACACAGGTTCTATATGGCTACACCTTC. This gives the protein CASSTETQVLYGYTF. This sequence joins TRBV7-9 and TRBJ1-2, with D possibly being TRBD1 (5 bases). Trimming took off 5 bases at V and 5 bases at J, with 18 bases between the two ends. The CDR3 contains 15 residues. Germline lookup yields CDR1 SEHNR and CDR2 FQNEAQ (reference sequence).

The CDR3 sequence: CASSIVGGVRAEQFF. CDR3 DNA: TGTGCCAGTAGTATAGTCGGCGGGGTTCGGGCCGAGCAGTTCTTC. This rearrangement joins TRBV19 to TRBJ2-1, with a tentative D call TRBD2 (6 bases). This CDR3 has 15 residues. Trimming removed 1 base from V and 10 bases from J, with 17 bases in between. Per germline, CDR1 LNHDA and CDR2 SQIVND (reference sequence). Supplemented by reference TRBV19 and TRBJ2-1, the full variable domain reads DGGITQSPKYLFRKEGQNVTLSCEQNLNHDAMYWYRQDPGQGLRLIYYSQIVNDFQKGDIAEGYSVSREKKESFPLTVTSAQKNPTAFYLCASSIVGGVRAEQFFGPGTRLTVL.

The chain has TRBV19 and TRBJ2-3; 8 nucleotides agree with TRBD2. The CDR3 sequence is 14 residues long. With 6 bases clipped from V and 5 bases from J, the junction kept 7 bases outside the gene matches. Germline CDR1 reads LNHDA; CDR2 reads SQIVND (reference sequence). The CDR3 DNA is TGTGCCAGTAGAAGAGCGGGAGAGGAAGATACGCAGTATTTT. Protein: CASRRAGEEDTQYF.

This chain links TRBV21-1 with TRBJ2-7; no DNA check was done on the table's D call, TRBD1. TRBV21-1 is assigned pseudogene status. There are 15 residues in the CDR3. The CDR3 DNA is TGTGCCAGCAGCAAGGGGGACAGGGGCGACTACGAGCAGTACTTC. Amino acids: CASSKGDRGDYEQYF.

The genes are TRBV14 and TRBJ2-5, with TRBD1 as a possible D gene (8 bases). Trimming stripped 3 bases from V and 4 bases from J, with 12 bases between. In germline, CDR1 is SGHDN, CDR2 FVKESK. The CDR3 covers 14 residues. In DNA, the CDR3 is TGTGCCAGCAGCCACACAGGGGGGGGAGAGACCCAGTACTTC. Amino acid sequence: CASSHTGGGETQYF.

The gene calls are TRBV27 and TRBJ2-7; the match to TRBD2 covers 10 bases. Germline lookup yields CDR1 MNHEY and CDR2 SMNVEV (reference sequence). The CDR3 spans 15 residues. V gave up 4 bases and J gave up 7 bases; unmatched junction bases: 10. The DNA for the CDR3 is TGTGCCAGCAGTTCCGCCCTAGCGGGAGTTCGGGAGCAGTACTTC. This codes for CASSSALAGVREQYF.

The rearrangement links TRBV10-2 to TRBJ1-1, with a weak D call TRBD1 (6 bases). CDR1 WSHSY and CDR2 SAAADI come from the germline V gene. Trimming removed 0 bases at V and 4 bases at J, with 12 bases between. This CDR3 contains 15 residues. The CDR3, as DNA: TGCGCCAGCAGTGAGTCATTAGGGACATCCACTGAAGCTTTCTTT. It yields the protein CASSESLGTSTEAFF.

The CDR3 DNA reads as TGTGCCAGCAGCTTTCCGACACCGGGAGAAGAGACCCAGTACTTC. It translates to CASSFPTPGEETQYF. The chain combines TRBV5-6 with TRBJ2-5; tentatively, D is TRBD2 (6 bases). The germline V gene has CDR1 SGHDT and CDR2 YYEEEE. The CDR3 has 15 amino acids. Trimming shortened V by 2 bases and J by 3 bases, and 14 bases separated the two germline ends.

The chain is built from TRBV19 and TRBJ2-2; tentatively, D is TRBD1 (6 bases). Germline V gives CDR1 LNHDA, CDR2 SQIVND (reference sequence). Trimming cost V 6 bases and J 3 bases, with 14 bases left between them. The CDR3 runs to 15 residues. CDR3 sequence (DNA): TGTGCCAGTAGCCCCCGGGACACTTACACCGGGGAGCTGTTTTTT. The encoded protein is CASSPRDTYTGELFF.

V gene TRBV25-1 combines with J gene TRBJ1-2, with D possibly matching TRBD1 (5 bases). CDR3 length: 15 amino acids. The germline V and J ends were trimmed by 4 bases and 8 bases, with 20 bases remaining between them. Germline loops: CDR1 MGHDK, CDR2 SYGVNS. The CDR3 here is CASSVFRGGEGGYTF. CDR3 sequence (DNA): TGTGCCAGCAGTGTGTTCCGGGGAGGGGAAGGAGGCTACACCTTC.

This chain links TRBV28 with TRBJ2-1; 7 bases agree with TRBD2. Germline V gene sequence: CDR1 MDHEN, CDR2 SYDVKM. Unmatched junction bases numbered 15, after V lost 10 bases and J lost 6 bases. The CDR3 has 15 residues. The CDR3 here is CATKPLGTNRNEQFF. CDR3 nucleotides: TGTGCCACCAAGCCCTTAGGGACTAACCGCAATGAGCAGTTCTTC.

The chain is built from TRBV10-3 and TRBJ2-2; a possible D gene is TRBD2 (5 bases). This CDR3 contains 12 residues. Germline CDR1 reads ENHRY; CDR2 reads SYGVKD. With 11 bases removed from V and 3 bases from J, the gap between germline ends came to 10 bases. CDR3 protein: CAFIGDTGELFF. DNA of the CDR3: TGTGCCTTCATCGGGGACACCGGGGAGCTGTTTTTT.

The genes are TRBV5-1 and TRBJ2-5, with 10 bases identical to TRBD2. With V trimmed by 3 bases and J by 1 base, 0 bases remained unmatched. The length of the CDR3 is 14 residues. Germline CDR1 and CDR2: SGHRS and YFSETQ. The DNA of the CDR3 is TGCGCCAGCAGCTGGACTAGCGGCCAAGAGACCCAGTACTTC. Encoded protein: CASSWTSGQETQYF.

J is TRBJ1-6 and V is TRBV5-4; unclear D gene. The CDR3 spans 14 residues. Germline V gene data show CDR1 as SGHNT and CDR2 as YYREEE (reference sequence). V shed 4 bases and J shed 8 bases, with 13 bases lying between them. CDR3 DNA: TGTGCCAGCAGCCCGGAATCGAGGGATTCACCCCTCCACTTT. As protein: CASSPESRDSPLHF.

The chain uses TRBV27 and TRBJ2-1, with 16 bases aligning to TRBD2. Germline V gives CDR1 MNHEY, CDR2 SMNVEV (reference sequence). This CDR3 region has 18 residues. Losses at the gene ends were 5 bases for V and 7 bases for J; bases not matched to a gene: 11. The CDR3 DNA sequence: TGTGCCAGCAGTAGGCCCGGGACTAGCGGGAGGGCTCGAAATGAGCAGTTCTTC. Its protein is CASSRPGTSGRARNEQFF.

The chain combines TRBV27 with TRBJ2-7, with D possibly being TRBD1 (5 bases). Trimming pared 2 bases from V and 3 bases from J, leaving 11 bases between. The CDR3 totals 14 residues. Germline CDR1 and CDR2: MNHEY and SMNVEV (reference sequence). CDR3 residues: CASSLQGEIYEQYF. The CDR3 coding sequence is TGTGCCAGCAGTTTACAGGGTGAAATCTACGAGCAGTACTTC.

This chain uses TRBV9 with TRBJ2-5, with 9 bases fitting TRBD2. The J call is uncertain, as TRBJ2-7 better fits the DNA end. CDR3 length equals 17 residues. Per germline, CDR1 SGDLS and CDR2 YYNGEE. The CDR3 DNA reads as TGTGCCAGCACGAAGGCACTAGCGGGCGAACGCTTCTACGAGCAGTACTTC. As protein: CASTKALAGERFYEQYF.

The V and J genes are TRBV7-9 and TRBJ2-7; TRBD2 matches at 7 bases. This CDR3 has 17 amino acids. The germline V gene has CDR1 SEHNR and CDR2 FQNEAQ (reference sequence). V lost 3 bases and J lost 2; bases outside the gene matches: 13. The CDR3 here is CASSFDGASGKTYEQYF. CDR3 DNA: TGTGCCAGCAGCTTCGACGGGGCTAGCGGAAAGACCTACGAGCAGTACTTC.

The CDR3 DNA is TGTGCCAGCAGTTCCAGCGGGAGGGGGTACGAGCAGTACTTC. This translates into CASSSSGRGYEQYF. This chain connects TRBV6-1 to TRBJ2-7; 10 positions agree with TRBD2. Per the germline V gene, CDR1 is MNHNS and CDR2 is SASEGT. CDR3 length equals 14 residues. Trimming cost V 5 bases and J 4 bases; bases outside gene matches: 5.

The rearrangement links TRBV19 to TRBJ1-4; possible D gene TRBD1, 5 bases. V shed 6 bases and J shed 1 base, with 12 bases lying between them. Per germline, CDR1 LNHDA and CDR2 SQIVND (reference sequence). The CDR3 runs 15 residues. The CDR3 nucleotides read TGTGCCAGTAGCGTTTACCAGGGAACTAATGAAAAACTGTTTTTT. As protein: CASSVYQGTNEKLFF.

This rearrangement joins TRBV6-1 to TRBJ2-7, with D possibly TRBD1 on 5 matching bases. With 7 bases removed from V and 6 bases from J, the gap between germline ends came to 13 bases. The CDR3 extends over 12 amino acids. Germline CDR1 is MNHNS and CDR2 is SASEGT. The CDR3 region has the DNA TGTGCCAGCACCAACACAGGTTCCGAGCAGTACTTC. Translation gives CASTNTGSEQYF.

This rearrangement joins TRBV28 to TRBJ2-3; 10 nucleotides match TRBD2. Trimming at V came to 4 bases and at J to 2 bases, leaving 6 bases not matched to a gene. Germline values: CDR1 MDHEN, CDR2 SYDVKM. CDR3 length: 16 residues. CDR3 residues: CASSSEAGGTTDTQYF. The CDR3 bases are TGTGCCAGCAGTTCTGAAGCGGGAGGGACCACAGATACGCAGTATTTT.